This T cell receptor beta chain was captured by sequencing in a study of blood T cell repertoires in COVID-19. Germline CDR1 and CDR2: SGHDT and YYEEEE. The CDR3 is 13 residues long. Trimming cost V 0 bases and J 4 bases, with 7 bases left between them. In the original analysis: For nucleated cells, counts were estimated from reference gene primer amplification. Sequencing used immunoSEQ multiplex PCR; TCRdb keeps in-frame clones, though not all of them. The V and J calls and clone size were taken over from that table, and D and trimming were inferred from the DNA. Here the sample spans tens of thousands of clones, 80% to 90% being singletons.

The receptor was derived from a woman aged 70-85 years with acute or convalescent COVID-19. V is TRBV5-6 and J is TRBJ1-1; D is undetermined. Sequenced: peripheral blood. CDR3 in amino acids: CASSLELGTEAFF. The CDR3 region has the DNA TGTGCCAGCAGCTTGGAACTTGGCACTGAAGCTTTCTTT.